Listed here are 4 T cell receptor beta chains from one sample, sequenced in a study of tumor-infiltrating lymphocytes in primary liver carcinoma. Unsorted whole blood supplied the RNA, and germline DNA was extracted too. With a constant-region primer, TCR beta cDNA was made from approximately 450 ng of total RNA. ARM-PCR, slightly modified, supplied the TCR beta libraries through three nested multiplex PCR rounds. In the first two PCR rounds, TRBV1-TRBV30 forward primers were paired with a C-beta reverse primer, and each round lasted approximately 10 cycles. TCRdb re-called the multiplex PCR reads with MiXCR, one entry per CDR3 protein. The sample comprises 300,000 to 350,000 distinct CDR3 sequences, about 65% of which are singletons, and roughly 6% rests with the top ten. The specimen sequenced was peripheral blood. These receptors came from a man aged 35 to 55 with primary liver carcinoma and hepatitis B virus infection.

Concerning this clonotype itself: Compared with germline, one end of the junction differs, possibly owing to a read error. The chain couples TRBV11-1 to TRBJ2-1; D gene unclear. This CDR3 region has 13 residues. The V gene's germline CDR1 is SGHAT and CDR2 FQDESV (reference sequence). CDR3 nucleotide sequence: TGTGCCAGGAGCTATACACCTTGGAATGAGCAGTTCTTT. Translation gives CARSYTPWNEQFF.

The chain uses TRBV9 and TRBJ2-1; 9 bases agree with TRBD2. Trimming at V came to 0 bases and at J to 5 bases, leaving 6 bases not matched to a gene. The CDR3 length is 16 residues. CDR1 is SGDLS and CDR2 is YYNGEE in the germline V gene. The CDR3: CASSVGLLAGDNEQFF. The DNA of the CDR3 is TGTGCCAGCAGCGTAGGCTTACTAGCGGGCGACAATGAGCAGTTCTTC.

CDR3 sequence (DNA): TGTGCCAGCAGCTTAATGGTTAAGGGGAGCGAGCAGTACTTC. It is translated as CASSLMVKGSEQYF. This chain connects TRBV13 to TRBJ2-7; the D call may be TRBD1 or TRBD2 (5 bases each). V was clipped by 2 bases and J by 6 bases, with 14 bases between them. The CDR3 runs 14 residues. CDR1 is PRHDT and CDR2 is FYEKMQ in the germline V gene (reference sequence).

Details on this clonotype: A junction boundary mismatches the germline segment, possibly from a read error. The CDR3 is CASKAGSYNEQLF. CDR3 bases: TGTGCCAGCAAAGCAGGCTCCTACAATGAGCAGCTCTTC. The chain couples TRBV6-1 to TRBJ2-1; D is ambiguous. Germline V CDR1 and CDR2: MNHNS, SASEGT. This CDR3 spans 13 amino acids.